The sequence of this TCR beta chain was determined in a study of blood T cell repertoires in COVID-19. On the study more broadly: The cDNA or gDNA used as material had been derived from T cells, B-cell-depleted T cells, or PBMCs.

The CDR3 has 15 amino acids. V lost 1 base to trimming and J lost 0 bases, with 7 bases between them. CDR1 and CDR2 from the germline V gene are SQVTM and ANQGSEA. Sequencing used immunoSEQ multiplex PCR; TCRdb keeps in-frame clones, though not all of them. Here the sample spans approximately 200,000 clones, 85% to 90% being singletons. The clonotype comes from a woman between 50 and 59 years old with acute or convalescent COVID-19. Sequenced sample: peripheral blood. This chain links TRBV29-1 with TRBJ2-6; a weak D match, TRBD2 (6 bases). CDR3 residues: CSVEGGGSGANVLTF. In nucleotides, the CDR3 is TGCAGCGTTGAAGGGGGAGGCTCTGGGGCCAACGTCCTGACTTTC.